The clone carrying this T cell receptor beta chain was seen only a few times. Its antigen is unknown. The data stem from a study of T cell repertoires in cytomegalovirus infection. Study background: HLA-C-restricted CMV epitopes, recently identified, and well-studied HLA-B-restricted ones were used by the study. Based on public TCR beta signatures, there were indications of CMV infection and of a matching HLA type.

TCRdb reanalysed the reads using MiXCR and keeps one entry per CDR3 protein. This sample has about a million distinct CDR3 sequences; roughly 31% occur once, and the top ten carry over 13%. Study observations and caveats: Carriage of CMV together with the relevant HLA was identifiable through cumulative public TCR beta family frequency. CMV-specific TCR beta clonotypes restricted by HLA-C were the ones dominating the ex vivo response.

Germline lookup yields CDR1 SGHRS and CDR2 YFSETQ. The trim removed 4 bases at V and 3 bases at J, leaving 9 bases unmatched. CDR3 length: 18 residues. The chain recombines TRBV5-1 with TRBJ2-3; 15 bases map to TRBD2. Sequenced here: cultured CD8+ T cells from PBMCs, sampled from culture after CMV antigen stimulation. The receptor's source is a human donor in good health (CMV status not recorded). Some clones in this sample may be carry-over from other donors' samples. DNA of the CDR3: TGCGCCAGCAGCCCCGGACTAGCGGGGGGGCGGGTAACAGATACGCAGTATTTT. Protein: CASSPGLAGGRVTDTQYF.